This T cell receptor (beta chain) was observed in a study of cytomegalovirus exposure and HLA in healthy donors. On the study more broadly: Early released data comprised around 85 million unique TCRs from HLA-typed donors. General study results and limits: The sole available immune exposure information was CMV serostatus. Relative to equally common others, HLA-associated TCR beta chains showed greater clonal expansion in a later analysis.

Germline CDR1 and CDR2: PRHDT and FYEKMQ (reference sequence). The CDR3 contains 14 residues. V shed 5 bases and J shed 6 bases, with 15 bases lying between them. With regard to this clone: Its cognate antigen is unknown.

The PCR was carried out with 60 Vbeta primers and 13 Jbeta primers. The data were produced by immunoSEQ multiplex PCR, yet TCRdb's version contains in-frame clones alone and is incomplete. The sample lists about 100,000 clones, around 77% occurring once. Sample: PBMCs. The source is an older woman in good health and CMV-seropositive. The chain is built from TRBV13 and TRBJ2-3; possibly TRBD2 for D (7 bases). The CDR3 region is CASSPRRGGDTQYF. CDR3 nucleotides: TGTGCCAGCAGCCCACGGAGGGGGGGGGATACGCAGTATTTT.